The 13 T cell receptor beta chains below all came from one sample that was sequenced in a study of blood T cell repertoires in COVID-19. Repertoires were generated with immunoSEQ multiplex PCR, while TCRdb's copy carries only in-frame clones and drops some. The table has 200,000 to 300,000 clones, 88% seen once. The specimen sequenced was PBMCs or T cells enriched from blood (not recorded which). Receptors originate from a woman in her forties with acute COVID-19.

The J gene is TRBJ2-2, the V gene TRBV2, with TRBD1 as a possible D gene (6 bases). The germline V gene has CDR1 SNHLY and CDR2 FYNNEI. Trimming removed 2 bases at V and 0 bases at J, with 7 bases between. CDR3 length equals 15 residues. The chain's CDR3 is CASSEQGTNTGELFF. CDR3 DNA: TGTGCCAGCAGTGAACAGGGGACGAACACCGGGGAGCTGTTTTTT. The whole variable domain, remainder taken from reference TRBV2 and TRBJ2-2, is EPEVTQTPSHQVTQMGQEVILRCVPISNHLYFYWYRQILGQKVEFLVSFYNNEISEKSEIFDDQFSVERPDGSNFTLKIRSTKLEDSAMYFCASSEQGTNTGELFFGEGSRLTVL.

This clone was seen once. The chain links TRBV10-3 to TRBJ2-2; D is perhaps TRBD2 (6 bases). Germline values: CDR1 ENHRY, CDR2 SYGVKD. This CDR3 comprises 14 residues. V lost 5 bases to trimming and J lost 3 bases, with 10 bases between them. CDR3 DNA: TGTGCCATCAGTTTCACTAGCTACACCGGGGAGCTGTTTTTT. Translated, it gives CAISFTSYTGELFF.

V and J are TRBV7-6 and TRBJ1-1; 8 bases align to TRBD1. This CDR3 contains 15 residues. V gave up 3 bases and J gave up 2 bases; unmatched junction bases: 5. Germline CDR1 reads SGHVS; CDR2 reads FNYEAQ. The CDR3 DNA reads TGTGCCAGCAGCTTTATGCAGGGGGCAAACACTGAAGCTTTCTTT. Protein: CASSFMQGANTEAFF.

This clone was recorded a few times. The V and J genes are TRBV25-1 and TRBJ2-7; 10 nucleotides match TRBD2. Germline CDR1 reads MGHDK; CDR2 reads SYGVNS. CDR3 length: 15 amino acids. V lost 8 bases, J lost 3 bases, and 10 bases stayed unmatched. The CDR3 DNA sequence: TGTGCCAGCGAAAAAATACTAGCGGGAAACTACGAGCAGTACGTC. Translating gives CASEKILAGNYEQYV.

V gene TRBV5-1 combines with J gene TRBJ2-1, with D perhaps matching TRBD1 (5 bases). Trimming shortened V by 0 bases and J by 8 bases, and 15 bases separated the two germline ends. This CDR3 has 15 residues. CDR1 is SGHRS, CDR2 YFSETQ, per germline. The CDR3 reads CASSLGQGGMDEQFF. DNA for the CDR3: TGCGCCAGCAGCTTGGGGCAGGGTGGAATGGATGAGCAGTTCTTC.

The chain carries TRBV10-2 and TRBJ2-2; 9 nucleotides line up with TRBD1. Trimming took 7 bases from V and 4 from J; bases not matched to a gene: 7. The CDR3 sequence is 15 residues long. Germline loops: CDR1 WSHSY, CDR2 SAAADI. CDR3 region: CASTGTGKRTGELFF. The CDR3 nucleotides are TGCGCCAGCACCGGGACAGGGAAGCGCACCGGGGAGCTGTTTTTT.

The rearrangement links TRBV25-1 to TRBJ2-2, with 7 bases fitting TRBD2. CDR3 length: 15 amino acids. Germline-derived CDR1 and CDR2 are MGHDK and SYGVNS. Trimming at V came to 7 bases and at J to 6 bases, leaving 11 bases not matched to a gene. CDR3 nucleotides: TGTGCCAGCACAAAAACTAGCGCTTGGTCCGGGGAGCTGTTTTTT. Amino acid sequence: CASTKTSAWSGELFF. Using reference TRBV25-1 and TRBJ2-2 for the parts outside the CDR3, the full variable domain is EADIYQTPRYLVIGTGKKITLECSQTMGHDKMYWYQQDPGMELHLIHYSYGVNSTEKGDLSSESTVSRIRTEHFPLTLESARPSHTSQYLCASTKTSAWSGELFFGEGSRLTVL.

The chain carries TRBV6-5 and TRBJ2-7, with 8 nucleotides matching TRBD1. CDR1 MNHEY and CDR2 SVGAGI come from the germline V gene. Trimming removed 7 bases from V and 2 bases from J; junction bases left unmatched: 10. The length of the CDR3 is 15 residues. The CDR3 DNA is TGTGCCAGCAACGGGCTAGGACAGGGAACCTACGAGCAGTACGTC. It is translated as CASNGLGQGTYEQYV.

This chain links TRBV6-2 or TRBV6-3 with TRBJ2-1, with D tentatively TRBD1 (5 bases). The CDR3 contains 12 residues. From germline, CDR1 is MNHEY and CDR2 SVGEGT. Trimming removed 0 bases from V and 11 bases from J, with 8 bases in between. This chain's CDR3 is CASSYSGQKQFF. The CDR3 DNA reads as TGTGCCAGCAGTTACTCGGGGCAGAAGCAGTTCTTC.

With respect to this clone: A much larger clone differs by one base, so this may be a read error. The chain is built from TRBV7-9 and TRBJ2-1; the match to TRBD2 covers 8 bases. The V gene's germline CDR1 is SEHNR and CDR2 FQNEAQ (reference sequence). The CDR3 spans 15 residues. Losses at the gene ends were 3 bases for V and 11 bases for J; bases not matched to a gene: 12. The CDR3 is CASSFGDSGANQQFF. The CDR3, as DNA: TGTGCCAGCAGCTTTGGGGATAGCGGGGCCAACCAGCAGTTCTTC.

V usage is TRBV11-2 and J usage is TRBJ2-7; 10 nucleotides align to TRBD1. The CDR3 runs 15 residues. Trimming cost V 4 bases and J 7 bases; bases outside gene matches: 10. Germline CDR1 SGHAT, CDR2 FQNNGV. CDR3: CASSSYRDRGSEQYF. CDR3 sequence (DNA): TGTGCCAGCAGCTCATACCGGGACAGGGGTTCTGAGCAGTACTTC.

J is TRBJ2-1 and V is TRBV5-1; 8 positions match TRBD2. The V segment lost 3 bases and the J segment 0 bases; nucleotides outside the gene matches: 5. The length of the CDR3 is 16 residues. Germline V gives CDR1 SGHRS, CDR2 YFSETQ. The CDR3 DNA sequence: TGCGCCAGCAGCTCAGGCGGGAGGAACTCCTACAATGAGCAGTTCTTC. It translates to CASSSGGRNSYNEQFF.

The chain is built from TRBV7-2 and TRBJ1-3, with D perhaps TRBD1 (5 bases). This CDR3 has 16 residues. Germline V gene lookup returns CDR1 SGHTA and CDR2 FQGNSA. V was cut by 2 bases and J by 0 bases, with 11 bases left in between. CDR3: CASSLRGTNSGNTIYF. CDR3 coding DNA: TGTGCCAGCAGCTTACGGGGGACCAACTCTGGAAACACCATATATTTT.